The 10 T cell receptor beta chains below were found in one sample sequenced in a study of untreated major depressive disorder. Study outcomes and limitations: TRBV05-01 (Vbeta 5.1) usage was higher in CD4+ T cells of depressed patients than controls.

These receptors' targets are unknown. The table came from immunoSEQ multiplex PCR; TCRdb's copy has only in-frame clones and leaves some out. The table shows about 19,000 clones, with 92% occurring only once. The sequenced sample consisted of CD4+ T cells from PBMCs. The receptors derive from a woman in her 40s with major depressive disorder.

The V call is TRBV5-1, the J call TRBJ1-2, with TRBD1 identical over 8 bases. The CDR3 contains 14 residues. V gave up 4 bases and J gave up 2 bases; unmatched junction bases: 4. Germline lookup yields CDR1 SGHRS and CDR2 YFSETQ. CDR3 nucleotide sequence: TGCGCCAGCAGCGCCGGGACAGGCAACTATGGCTACACCTTC. Translating it yields CASSAGTGNYGYTF.

The chain couples TRBV4-2 to TRBJ1-1; no reliable D call. The CDR3 has 13 amino acids. Trimming left V 0 bases short and J 1 base short, with 3 bases between. From germline, CDR1 is LGHNA and CDR2 YNFKEQ. CDR3 in DNA: TGTGCCAGCAGCCAAGATGGGAACACTGAAGCTTTCTTT. This codes for CASSQDGNTEAFF.

This clone was picked up a small number of times. V is TRBV2 and J is TRBJ1-6, with D hard to call. The CDR3 loop spans 14 amino acids. V lost 5 bases to trimming and J lost 7 bases, with 12 bases between them. Germline values: CDR1 SNHLY, CDR2 FYNNEI. CDR3 loop: CASSRRQQNSPLHF. The CDR3 DNA reads as TGTGCCAGCAGTCGCCGGCAGCAGAATTCACCCCTCCACTTT.

The CDR3 bases are TGTGCCAGCAGTTCAACCCTAGCGGGCTCCTACAATGAGCAGTTCTTC. Its translation: CASSSTLAGSYNEQFF. The genes are TRBV2 and TRBJ2-1, with 8 bases fitting TRBD2. Trimming removed 5 bases from V and 0 bases from J; junction bases left unmatched: 6. The germline V gene encodes CDR1 SNHLY and CDR2 FYNNEI. CDR3 length equals 16 residues.

The gene calls are TRBV14 and TRBJ2-7; D may be TRBD2 (5 bases). CDR3 size: 11 residues. The V and J ends lost 3 bases and 6 bases respectively, with 6 bases between them. Germline V gene lookup returns CDR1 SGHDN and CDR2 FVKESK. The CDR3 loop is CASSHGGEQYV. The CDR3 DNA reads as TGTGCCAGCAGCCATGGAGGCGAGCAGTACGTC.

The chain has TRBV10-3 and TRBJ1-1, with TRBD1 matching 10 bases. V lost 2 bases and J lost 4; bases outside the gene matches: 4. The CDR3 loop spans 15 amino acids. From germline, CDR1 is ENHRY and CDR2 SYGVKD. CDR3 nucleotides: TGTGCCATCAGTGAGAGGGACAGGGGTTCCACTGAAGCTTTCTTT. This translates into CAISERDRGSTEAFF.

The chain employs TRBV7-9 and TRBJ1-1, with D uncertain. The ends were cut back, 0 bases at V and 6 bases at J, with 11 bases in the middle. Germline-derived CDR1 and CDR2 are SEHNR and FQNEAQ (reference sequence). This CDR3 contains 14 residues. The CDR3: CASSLASGSAEAFF. In DNA form, the CDR3 reads TGTGCCAGCAGCTTAGCCTCAGGATCAGCTGAAGCTTTCTTT.

This chain links TRBV5-6 with TRBJ2-3, with D perhaps matching TRBD1 (7 bases). The V gene's germline CDR1 is SGHDT and CDR2 YYEEEE. This CDR3 is built from 17 residues. The germline V and J ends were trimmed by 0 bases and 3 bases, with 17 bases remaining between them. The CDR3 is CASSLARDSGGTDTQYF. Here the CDR3 DNA reads TGTGCCAGCAGCTTGGCGCGGGACTCAGGGGGAACAGATACGCAGTATTTT.

The CDR3 DNA is TGTGCCAGCAGCTCGACTAGCGGGGGGGCTAGGGAGACCCAGTACTTC. Translated, it gives CASSSTSGGARETQYF. The gene calls are TRBV7-6 and TRBJ2-5, with 14 positions matching TRBD2. Trimming took 4 bases from V and 5 from J; bases not matched to a gene: 6. Germline-derived CDR1 and CDR2 are SGHVS and FNYEAQ. This CDR3 has 16 residues.

CDR3 residues: CASSLAGPGPTEAFF. For the CDR3, the DNA is TGTGCCAGCAGCTTAGCAGGGCCGGGGCCCACTGAAGCTTTCTTT. V usage is TRBV7-9 and J usage is TRBJ1-1, with D perhaps matching TRBD1 (5 bases). This CDR3 is 15 amino acids long. Trimming cost V 0 bases and J 4 bases, with 12 bases left between them. Germline CDR1 reads SEHNR; CDR2 reads FQNEAQ (reference sequence).